A selection of T cell receptor beta chains follows, all from one sample in a study of T cell responses to AZD1222 COVID-19 vaccine. Method: immunoSEQ multiplex PCR; TCRdb's copy keeps in-frame clones and lacks some. The sample holds tens of thousands of clones, approximately 88% seen once. Sample: peripheral blood, taken on day 0 of AZD1222 vaccination. These receptors originate from an adult in good health. Each CDR3 is given with its conserved first and last residue. Fields, in order: CDR3 protein, CDR3 DNA, V gene, D gene, clone size, J gene, CDR3 length. D genes are given only for firm matches. For some rows the clone size is stated as once, few or many, or as a class when expanded; others skip it.

CASSLGGQAISGANVLTF	TGTGCCAGCAGTTTAGGAGGACAGGCGATCTCTGGGGCCAACGTCCTGACTTTC	TRBV28	TRBD1	once	TRBJ2-6	18
CASSLGGGEKLFF	TGTGCCAGCAGCTTAGGGGGAGGTGAAAAACTGTTTTTT	TRBV7-2	NA	NA	TRBJ1-4	13
CASSQDRGDGYTF	TGTGCCAGCAGCCAGGACAGGGGGGATGGCTACACCTTC	TRBV11-2	TRBD1	few	TRBJ1-2	13
CASSPANTGELFF	TGTGCCAGCTCACCAGCGAACACCGGGGAGCTGTTTTTT	TRBV18	NA	NA	TRBJ2-2	13
CASRHDMNTEAFF	TGTGCCAGCAGACACGACATGAACACTGAAGCTTTCTTT	TRBV11-1	NA	NA	TRBJ1-1	13
CASSILAGAGEKLFF	TGTGCCAGTAGTATTCTAGCTGGTGCGGGTGAAAAACTGTTTTTT	TRBV19	NA	NA	TRBJ1-4	15
CASRTGANVLTF	TGTGCCAGCAGGACTGGGGCCAACGTCCTGACTTTC	TRBV6-5	NA	NA	TRBJ2-6	12
CASSTGGFRGPTNYGYTF	TGTGCCAGCAGCACAGGGGGGTTTAGGGGGCCTACTAACTATGGCTACACCTTC	TRBV7-2	TRBD1	NA	TRBJ1-2	18
CASRSMSNSPLHF	TGTGCCAGCAGGTCCATGAGTAATTCACCCCTCCACTTT	TRBV27	NA	NA	TRBJ1-6	13
CASSQDATRGLSYGYTF	TGCGCCAGCAGCCAAGACGCCACCAGGGGGCTTAGCTATGGCTACACCTTC	TRBV4-3	TRBD1	NA	TRBJ1-2	17
CASRQVNYGYTF	TGTGCCAGCAGACAAGTCAACTATGGCTACACCTTC	TRBV5-5	NA	NA	TRBJ1-2	12
CASSRDRGGYGYTF	TGTGCCAGCAGCCGGGACAGGGGGGGCTATGGCTACACCTTC	TRBV7-6	TRBD1	once	TRBJ1-2	14
CASSSTGEGGYTF	TGTGCCAGCAGCTCGACAGGGGAGGGTGGCTACACCTTC	TRBV7-3	TRBD1	NA	TRBJ1-2	13
CSAQTGYEQFF	TGCAGTGCTCAGACAGGGTATGAGCAGTTCTTC	TRBV20-1	TRBD1	NA	TRBJ2-1	11
CASSLPGDQETQYF	TGTGCCAGCAGTCTTCCGGGGGACCAAGAGACCCAGTACTTC	TRBV25-1	NA	NA	TRBJ2-5	14
CATSDARLAEQFF	TGTGCCACCAGTGATGCCAGACTAGCGGAGCAGTTCTTC	TRBV24-1	TRBD2	few	TRBJ2-1	13
CASRGTLSTGELFF	TGTGCCAGCCGGGGGACACTCTCTACCGGGGAGCTGTTTTTT	TRBV6-5	NA	NA	TRBJ2-2	14
CAISERTRVPYEQYF	TGTGCCATCAGTGAGAGGACTAGAGTGCCTTACGAGCAGTACTTC	TRBV10-3	TRBD2	NA	TRBJ2-7	15
CASSYGSGADTQYF	TGTGCCAGCAGTTACGGGTCAGGGGCAGATACGCAGTATTTT	TRBV6-2/TRBV6-3	NA	NA	TRBJ2-3	14
CASRPSGQGDFSSPLHF	TGTGCCAGCAGACCATCAGGCCAGGGGGATTTTAGCTCACCCCTCCACTTT	TRBV28	TRBD1	NA	TRBJ1-6	17
CASSFRQRGRAFF	TGTGCCAGCAGTTTCCGACAGCGAGGCCGAGCTTTCTTT	TRBV12-3/TRBV12-4	NA	NA	TRBJ1-1	13
CASSAPGPGNTIYF	TGTGCCAGCAGTGCACCGGGACCGGGAAACACCATATATTTT	TRBV9	NA	NA	TRBJ1-3	14
CASSDDDGYTF	TGTGCCAGCAGTGATGACGATGGCTACACCTTC	TRBV25-1	NA	NA	TRBJ1-2	11
CASSFLPGGTSNQPQHF	TGTGCCAGCAGTTTCCTCCCCGGCGGGACGAGCAATCAGCCCCAGCATTTT	TRBV28	NA	NA	TRBJ1-5	17
CASSLGASTLGTQYF	TGTGCCAGCAGCCTAGGTGCCTCTACCCTGGGGACCCAGTACTTC	TRBV11-3	NA	NA	TRBJ2-5	15
CASSLGRDYEQYF	TGTGCCAGCAGCTTAGGACGGGACTACGAGCAGTACTTC	TRBV11-3	NA	NA	TRBJ2-7	13
CASSYSRREGHNEQFF	TGTGCCAGCAGTTATAGCCGGCGGGAGGGACACAATGAGCAGTTCTTC	TRBV6-5	TRBD2	NA	TRBJ2-1	16
CASSLAVSGTGVDEQFF	TGTGCCAGCAGCTTAGCGGTGTCGGGGACAGGGGTCGATGAGCAGTTCTTC	TRBV7-6	TRBD1	NA	TRBJ2-1	17
CASSLARVQGEQYF	TGTGCCAGCAGCTTAGCCAGGGTTCAGGGTGAGCAGTACTTC	TRBV7-9	NA	NA	TRBJ2-7	14
CASSLEGHGQYF	TGTGCCAGCAGCTTAGAGGGACACGGGCAGTACTTC	TRBV7-8	NA	NA	TRBJ2-7	12
CASSQGGTGDNYGYTF	TGTGCCAGCAGCCAAGGGGGGACAGGGGACAACTATGGCTACACCTTC	TRBV4-2	TRBD1	NA	TRBJ1-2	16
CASRGGPYGEQFF	TGTGCCAGCAGGGGTGGACCCTACGGTGAGCAGTTCTTC	TRBV6-5	NA	once	TRBJ2-1	13
CASSKRDRGLSEQFF	TGTGCCAGCAGCAAGAGGGACAGGGGACTCAGTGAGCAGTTCTTC	TRBV11-2	TRBD1	NA	TRBJ2-1	15
CASTGRGGFEDNEQFF	TGTGCCAGTACTGGCCGAGGGGGATTTGAGGACAATGAGCAGTTCTTC	TRBV19	NA	NA	TRBJ2-1	16
CATSRNRVATDTQYF	TGTGCCACCAGCAGAAACAGGGTTGCGACAGATACGCAGTATTTT	TRBV15	NA	NA	TRBJ2-3	15
CASSQIRSPLHF	TGTGCCAGCAGTCAAATCCGTTCACCCCTCCACTTT	TRBV27	NA	few	TRBJ1-6	12
CAPKGLNTEAFF	TGTGCCCCAAAAGGTCTGAACACTGAAGCTTTCTTT	TRBV6-5	NA	NA	TRBJ1-1	12
CASSVTSGTTGEQYF	TGTGCCAGCAGCGTCACTAGCGGCACTACGGGAGAGCAGTACTTC	TRBV7-2	TRBD2	NA	TRBJ2-7	15
CASSRANNEQFF	TGTGCCAGCAGCCGAGCCAACAATGAGCAGTTCTTC	TRBV5-5	NA	NA	TRBJ2-1	12
CASSEVGNYGYTF	TGTGCCAGCAGTGAAGTCGGTAACTATGGCTACACCTTC	TRBV25-1	NA	NA	TRBJ1-2	13
CASSLSRGLAGGPFNEQFF	TGTGCCAGCAGTTTATCTAGGGGACTAGCGGGAGGGCCTTTCAATGAGCAGTTCTTC	TRBV27	TRBD2	NA	TRBJ2-1	19
CASSPPEAGDEQFF	TGTGCCAGCTCACCACCAGAGGCGGGCGATGAGCAGTTCTTC	TRBV18	NA	NA	TRBJ2-1	14
CASSPPGPLAQYF	TGTGCCAGCAGTCCCCCGGGCCCACTTGCCCAGTACTTC	TRBV27	NA	NA	TRBJ2-5	13
CASSEDTGSTDTQYF	TGCGCCAGCAGCGAAGATACGGGAAGCACAGATACGCAGTATTTT	TRBV5-1	NA	NA	TRBJ2-3	15
CASSSLFYEQYF	TGTGCCAGCAGTTCCCTCTTCTACGAGCAGTACTTC	TRBV6-5	NA	NA	TRBJ2-7	12
CASSLAGASRETQYF	TGTGCCAGCAGTTTAGCCGGGGCCAGCCGGGAGACCCAGTACTTC	TRBV28	NA	NA	TRBJ2-5	15
CSVEDQDQGPIFYNEQFF	TGCAGCGTTGAAGATCAAGACCAGGGGCCCATATTTTACAATGAGCAGTTCTTC	TRBV29-1	NA	NA	TRBJ2-1	18
CASSSMNTGELFF	TGTGCCAGCAGTTCGATGAACACCGGGGAGCTGTTTTTT	TRBV27	NA	NA	TRBJ2-2	13
CASREDRNEQFF	TGTGCCAGCAGGGAAGACAGAAATGAGCAGTTCTTC	TRBV6-1	NA	NA	TRBJ2-1	12
CASSSRVAGDRTNEQFF	TGTGCCAGCAGTTCCAGAGTAGCGGGAGATAGAACGAATGAGCAGTTCTTC	TRBV28	TRBD2	NA	TRBJ2-1	17
CASRSDRNTGELFF	TGTGCCAGCAGATCGGACAGGAACACCGGGGAGCTGTTTTTT	TRBV7-9	NA	NA	TRBJ2-2	14
CASSSGTSGPEGFPYEQYF	TGTGCCAGCAGCTCCGGGACTAGCGGCCCCGAGGGTTTCCCCTACGAGCAGTACTTC	TRBV9	TRBD2	NA	TRBJ2-7	19
CASSLHWVEMPYEQYF	TGTGCCAGCAGCTTGCATTGGGTAGAGATGCCCTACGAGCAGTACTTC	TRBV5-4	NA	NA	TRBJ2-7	16
CAWSRGQNYGYTF	TGTGCCTGGAGTAGGGGACAGAACTATGGCTACACCTTC	TRBV30	TRBD1	once	TRBJ1-2	13